The sequence of this T cell receptor (beta chain) was determined in a study of blood T cell repertoires in COVID-19. This CDR3 region has 13 residues. Trimming took off 6 bases at V and 2 bases at J, with 10 bases between the two ends. The V gene's germline CDR1 is MNHEY and CDR2 SVGAGI. Recruited during active infection, patients (from Seattle) were subsequently followed longitudinally. Assay: immunoSEQ multiplex PCR; the TCRdb copy retains only in-frame clones and omits some. The sample carries a few hundred thousand clones, roughly 90% recorded once. This chain uses TRBV6-5 with TRBJ2-5; D may be TRBD1 (6 bases). The origin of this receptor is a man aged 18 to 29 with COVID-19, enrolled during active disease. The sequenced material came from peripheral blood. The CDR3 DNA reads as TGTGCCAGCAGATTCACAGGGCAAGAGACCCAGTACTTC. Translated: CASRFTGQETQYF.